What follows are 5 T cell receptor beta chains derived from one specimen sequenced in a study of human T cells and chemical hapten exposure. TCRdb independently ran MiXCR on the RACE reads; one entry per CDR3 protein. The sample lists under 200,000 distinct CDR3 sequences; around 30% were seen once. Time point meaning: pre-sensitization, week 0. Treatment noted: therapeutic diphenylcyclopropenone sensitization with weekly scalp DPC. The sample here was whole blood, taken in connection with sensitization to the hapten diphenylcyclopropenone (DPC). The receptors derive from a woman aged 25 to 45 with alopecia areata. Some clones in this sample may be carry-over from other donors' samples.

The chain links TRBV4-3 to TRBJ2-1; the D is unclear. Germline CDR1 LGHNA, CDR2 YSLEER. The CDR3 is 14 amino acids. Trimming took off 1 base at V and 4 bases at J, with 8 bases between the two ends. In DNA, the CDR3 is TGCGCCAGCAGCCAAGGGACGCCATACAATGAGCAGTTCTTC. This codes for CASSQGTPYNEQFF.

The genes are TRBV29-1 and TRBJ2-1, with D tentatively TRBD2 (5 bases). V was shortened by 6 bases and J by 0 bases, with 15 bases between the two germline ends. This CDR3 has 15 residues. Germline loops: CDR1 SQVTM, CDR2 ANQGSEA. The CDR3, as DNA: TGCAGCGTCCGGGGAGACCCTAGCTCCTACAATGAGCAGTTCTTC. Translating gives CSVRGDPSSYNEQFF.

This clonotype was seen more than once but under ten times. The chain carries TRBV7-9 and TRBJ1-2; D is unclear. In germline, CDR1 is SEHNR, CDR2 FQNEAQ (reference sequence). V was trimmed by 1 base and J by 0 bases, leaving 9 bases between them. This CDR3 spans 15 amino acids. This CDR3 is CASSLVQEPNYGYTF. DNA for the CDR3: TGTGCCAGCAGCTTAGTACAAGAGCCTAACTATGGCTACACCTTC.

This clonotype was observed a few times. V usage is TRBV6-5 and J usage is TRBJ2-7; the D gene is possibly TRBD2 (6 bases). Germline CDR1 and CDR2: MNHEY and SVGAGI. V was shortened by 2 bases and J by 1 base, with 12 bases between the two germline ends. The CDR3 spans 15 residues. The DNA for the CDR3 is TGTGCCAGCAGTTACGGGCGGGGTCCATCCTACGAGCAGTACTTC. Amino acids: CASSYGRGPSYEQYF.

The rearrangement links TRBV7-3 to TRBJ1-3; D is uncertain. The V gene's germline CDR1 is SGHTA and CDR2 FQGTGA. The CDR3 loop spans 12 amino acids. V was cut by 5 bases and J by 3 bases, with 5 bases left in between. The CDR3 sequence is CASSRDGNTIYF. In nucleotides, the CDR3 is TGTGCCAGCAGCAGGGATGGAAACACCATATATTTT.